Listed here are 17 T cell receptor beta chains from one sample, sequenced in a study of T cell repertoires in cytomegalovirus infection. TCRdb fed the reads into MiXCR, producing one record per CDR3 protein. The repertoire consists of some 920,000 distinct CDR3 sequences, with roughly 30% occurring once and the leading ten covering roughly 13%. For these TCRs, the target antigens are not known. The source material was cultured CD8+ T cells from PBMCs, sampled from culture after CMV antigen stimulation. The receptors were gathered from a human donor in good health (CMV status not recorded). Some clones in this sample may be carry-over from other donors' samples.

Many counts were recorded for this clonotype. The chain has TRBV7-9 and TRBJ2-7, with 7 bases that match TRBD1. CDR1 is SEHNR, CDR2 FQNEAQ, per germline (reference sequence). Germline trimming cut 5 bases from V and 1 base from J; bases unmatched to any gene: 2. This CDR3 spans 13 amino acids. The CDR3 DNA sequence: TGTGCCAGCAGCCCAGGGGGATCCTACGAGCAGTACGTC. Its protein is CASSPGGSYEQYV.

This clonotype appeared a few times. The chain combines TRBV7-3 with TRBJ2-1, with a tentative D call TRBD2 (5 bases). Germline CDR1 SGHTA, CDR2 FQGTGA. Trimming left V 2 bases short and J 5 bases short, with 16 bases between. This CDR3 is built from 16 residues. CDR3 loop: CASSLSIGEFNNEQFF. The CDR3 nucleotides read TGTGCCAGCAGCTTATCGATCGGGGAGTTCAACAATGAGCAGTTCTTC.

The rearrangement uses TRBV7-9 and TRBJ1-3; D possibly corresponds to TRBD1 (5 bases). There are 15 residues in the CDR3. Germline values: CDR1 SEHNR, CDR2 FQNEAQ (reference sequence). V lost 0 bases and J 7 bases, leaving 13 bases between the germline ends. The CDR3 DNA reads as TGTGCCAGCAGCTTAGCCACAGGAAAAACCAACACCATATATTTT. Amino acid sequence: CASSLATGKTNTIYF. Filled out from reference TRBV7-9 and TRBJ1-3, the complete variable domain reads DTGVSQNPRHKITKRGQNVTFRCDPISEHNRLYWYRQTLGQGPEFLTYFQNEAQLEKSRLLSDRFSAERPKGSFSTLEIQRTEQGDSAMYLCASSLATGKTNTIYFGEGSWLTVV.

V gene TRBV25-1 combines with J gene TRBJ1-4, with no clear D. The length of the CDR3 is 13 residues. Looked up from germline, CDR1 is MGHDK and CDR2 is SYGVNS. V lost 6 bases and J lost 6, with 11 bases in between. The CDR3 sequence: CASSAYPDEKLFF. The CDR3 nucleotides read TGTGCCAGCAGCGCTTATCCGGATGAAAAACTGTTTTTT.

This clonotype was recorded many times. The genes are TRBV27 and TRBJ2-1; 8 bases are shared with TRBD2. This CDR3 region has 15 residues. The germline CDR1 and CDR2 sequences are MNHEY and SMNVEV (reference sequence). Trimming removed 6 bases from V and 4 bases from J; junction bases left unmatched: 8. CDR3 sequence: CASSLSRGGYNEQFF. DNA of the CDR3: TGTGCCAGCAGCTTAAGTCGGGGGGGATACAATGAGCAGTTCTTC.

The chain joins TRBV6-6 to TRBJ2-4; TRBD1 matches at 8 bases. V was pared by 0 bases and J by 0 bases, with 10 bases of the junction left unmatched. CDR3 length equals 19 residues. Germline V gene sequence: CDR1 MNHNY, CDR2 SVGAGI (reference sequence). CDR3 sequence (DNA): TGTGCCAGCAGTTACTCGGAGGGACAGGCCAAACTAGCCAAAAACATTCAGTACTTC. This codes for CASSYSEGQAKLAKNIQYF.

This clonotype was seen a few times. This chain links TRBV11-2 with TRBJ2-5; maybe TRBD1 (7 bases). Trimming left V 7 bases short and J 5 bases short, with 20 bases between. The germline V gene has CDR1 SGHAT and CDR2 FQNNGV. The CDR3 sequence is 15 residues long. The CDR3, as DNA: TGTGCCAGCACCAAAACAGCAGGGGGGTTGGAGACCCAGTACTTC. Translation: CASTKTAGGLETQYF.

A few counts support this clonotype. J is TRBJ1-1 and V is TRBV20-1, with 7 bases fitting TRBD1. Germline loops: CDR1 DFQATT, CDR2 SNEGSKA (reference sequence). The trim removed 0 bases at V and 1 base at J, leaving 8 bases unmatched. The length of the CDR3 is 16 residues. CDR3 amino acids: CSARDSRGIRNTEAFF. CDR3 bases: TGCAGTGCTAGAGATTCCAGGGGGATTCGGAACACTGAAGCTTTCTTT.

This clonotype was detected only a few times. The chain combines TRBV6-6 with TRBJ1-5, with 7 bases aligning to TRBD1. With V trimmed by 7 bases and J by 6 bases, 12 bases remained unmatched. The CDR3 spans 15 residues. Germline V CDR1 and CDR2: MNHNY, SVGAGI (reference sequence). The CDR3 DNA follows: TGTGCCAGCACCATACAGGGGAGAGTCGGTCAGCCCCAGCATTTT. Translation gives CASTIQGRVGQPQHF.

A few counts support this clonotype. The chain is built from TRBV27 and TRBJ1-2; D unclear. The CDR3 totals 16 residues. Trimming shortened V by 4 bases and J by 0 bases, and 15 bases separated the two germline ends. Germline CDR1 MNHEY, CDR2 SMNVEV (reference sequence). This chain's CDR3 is CASSSLFALANYGYTF. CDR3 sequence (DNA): TGTGCCAGCAGTTCCTTATTTGCCCTAGCTAACTATGGCTACACCTTC.

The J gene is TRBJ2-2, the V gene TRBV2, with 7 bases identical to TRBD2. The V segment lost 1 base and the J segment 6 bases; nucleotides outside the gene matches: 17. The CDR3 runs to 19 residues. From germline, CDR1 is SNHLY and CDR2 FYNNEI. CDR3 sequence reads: CASSEGALRAGRRAGELFF. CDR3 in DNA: TGTGCCAGCAGTGAAGGAGCATTAAGAGCGGGGAGGAGGGCCGGGGAGCTGTTTTTT.

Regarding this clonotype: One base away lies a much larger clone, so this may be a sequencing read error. This chain's CDR3 is CANSLLVLGTGGNEQFF. The CDR3, as DNA: TGTGCCAACAGCTTATTAGTTTTGGGGACAGGGGGGAATGAGCAGTTCTTC. The chain couples TRBV7-8 to TRBJ2-1, with 11 bases identical to TRBD1. Germline values: CDR1 SGHVS, CDR2 FQNEAQ. The CDR3 extends over 17 amino acids.

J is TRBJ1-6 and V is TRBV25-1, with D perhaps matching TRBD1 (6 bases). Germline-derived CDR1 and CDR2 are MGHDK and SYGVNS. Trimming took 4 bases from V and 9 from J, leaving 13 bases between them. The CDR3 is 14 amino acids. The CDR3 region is CASSAQGRGSPLHF. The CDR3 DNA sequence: TGTGCCAGCAGTGCACAGGGCCGCGGTTCACCCCTCCACTTT.

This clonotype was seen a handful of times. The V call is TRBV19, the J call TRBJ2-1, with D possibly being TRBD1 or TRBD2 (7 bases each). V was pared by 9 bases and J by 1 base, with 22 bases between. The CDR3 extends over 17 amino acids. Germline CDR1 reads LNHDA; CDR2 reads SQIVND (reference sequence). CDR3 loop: CASRGSSTGGSYNEQFF. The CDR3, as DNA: TGTGCCAGCAGGGGGTCCAGTACCGGGGGGTCCTACAATGAGCAGTTCTTC.

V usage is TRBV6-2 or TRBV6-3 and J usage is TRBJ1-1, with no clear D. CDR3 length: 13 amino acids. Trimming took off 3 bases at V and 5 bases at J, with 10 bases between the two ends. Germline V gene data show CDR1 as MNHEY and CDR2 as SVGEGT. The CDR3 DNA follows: TGTGCCAGCAGTTATTCGGGAAAAACTGAAGCTTTCTTT. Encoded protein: CASSYSGKTEAFF.

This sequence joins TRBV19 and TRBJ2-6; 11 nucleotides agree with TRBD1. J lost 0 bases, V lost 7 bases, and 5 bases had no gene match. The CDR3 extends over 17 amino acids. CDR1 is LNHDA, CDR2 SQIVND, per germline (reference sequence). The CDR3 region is CASIGQGASSGANVLTF. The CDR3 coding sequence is TGTGCCAGTATCGGACAGGGGGCTAGCTCTGGGGCCAACGTCCTGACTTTC. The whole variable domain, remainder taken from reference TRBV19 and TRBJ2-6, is DGGITQSPKYLFRKEGQNVTLSCEQNLNHDAMYWYRQDPGQGLRLIYYSQIVNDFQKGDIAEGYSVSREKKESFPLTVTSAQKNPTAFYLCASIGQGASSGANVLTFGAGSRLTVL.

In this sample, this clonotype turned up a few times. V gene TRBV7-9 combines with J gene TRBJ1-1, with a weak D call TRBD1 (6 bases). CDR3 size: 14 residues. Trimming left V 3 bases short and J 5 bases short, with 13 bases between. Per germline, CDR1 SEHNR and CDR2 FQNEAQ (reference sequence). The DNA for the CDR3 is TGTGCCAGCAGCTTTGCGGGCAGGGGTACTGAAGCTTTCTTT. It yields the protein CASSFAGRGTEAFF. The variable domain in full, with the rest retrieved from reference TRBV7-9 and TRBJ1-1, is DTGVSQNPRHKITKRGQNVTFRCDPISEHNRLYWYRQTLGQGPEFLTYFQNEAQLEKSRLLSDRFSAERPKGSFSTLEIQRTEQGDSAMYLCASSFAGRGTEAFFGQGTRLTVV.